The rows below give T cell receptor beta chains drawn from one sample of a study of T cell responses to AZD1222 COVID-19 vaccine. This table comes from immunoSEQ multiplex PCR, and its TCRdb copy is limited to in-frame clones, with some not included. The table lists 130,000 to 150,000 clones, 85% to 90% of them singletons. The specimen was peripheral blood, collected 28 days after the second AZD1222 dose. Source of these receptors: an adult who received the AZD1222 COVID-19 vaccine. The CDR3 runs from the conserved cysteine through the conserved F or W. D genes are given only for firm matches. Expanded clones are given a class, and other clones once, few, many or no size at all.

d_gene	abundance	v_gene	j_gene	CDR3aa	CDR3nt
NA	NA	TRBV5-1	TRBJ1-1	CASSLETDNTEAFF	TGCGCCAGCAGCTTGGAAACAGACAACACTGAAGCTTTCTTT
NA	NA	TRBV6-1	TRBJ1-2	CASSDPFRSMDYTF	TGTGCCAGCAGTGACCCCTTTAGGTCAATGGACTACACCTTC
TRBD1	NA	TRBV4-1	TRBJ2-1	CASSHRMGQDYEQFF	TGCGCCAGCAGCCACCGAATGGGACAGGACTATGAGCAGTTCTTC
NA	NA	TRBV7-2	TRBJ2-7	CASNQGGSSYEQYF	TGTGCCAGCAACCAGGGGGGCTCCTCCTACGAGCAGTACTTC
TRBD1	NA	TRBV6-5	TRBJ2-2	CASRDGDRGRGELFF	TGTGCCAGCAGGGACGGGGACAGAGGTAGAGGGGAGCTGTTTTTT
NA	NA	TRBV20-1	TRBJ1-5	CSASSLGNVSPQHF	TGCAGTGCCAGTTCCTTAGGTAATGTGTCGCCCCAGCATTTT
NA	few	TRBV12-3/TRBV12-4	TRBJ2-7	CASSLPDWYEQYF	TGTGCCAGCAGTTTGCCCGACTGGTACGAGCAGTACTTC
NA	few	TRBV21-1	TRBJ1-1	CASSKVRTNTEAFF	TGTGCCAGCAGCAAAGTACGGACGAACACTGAAGCTTTCTTT
TRBD1	NA	TRBV6-2/TRBV6-3	TRBJ1-5	CASSYRQGARQPQHF	TGTGCCAGCAGTTACCGGCAGGGGGCACGTCAGCCCCAGCATTTT
TRBD1	NA	TRBV13	TRBJ1-2	CASSPGQGTYGYTF	TGTGCCAGCAGTCCCGGACAGGGGACCTATGGCTACACCTTC
TRBD2	NA	TRBV12-5	TRBJ2-7	CASPGLAGVHSYEQYF	TGTGCTAGTCCGGGACTAGCGGGAGTCCACTCCTACGAGCAGTACTTC
NA	NA	TRBV10-3	TRBJ1-5	CAISAGGAQPQHF	TGTGCCATCAGTGCCGGGGGGGCACAGCCCCAGCATTTT
NA	NA	TRBV3-1/TRBV3-2	TRBJ1-3	CASSQESFSGNTIYF	TGTGCCAGCAGCCAAGAATCCTTCTCTGGAAACACCATATATTTT